A selection of T cell receptor beta chains follows, all from one sample in a study of cytomegalovirus exposure and HLA in healthy donors. Produced via immunoSEQ multiplex PCR; TCRdb's table is partial and in-frame only. The top ten hold 5.5% to 7% of the sample, which has approximately 200,000 clones, around 86% seen once. Specimen: PBMCs. Receptors originate from a woman aged 45 to 65 in good health and CMV-seropositive. CDR3s include the opening cysteine and the closing phenylalanine or tryptophan. D genes are given only for firm matches. The size entry is marked missing in some rows and otherwise reads once, few, many or a size class.

TRBV14,TRBJ1-5,.,.,CASSQPQGRVRQPQHF,TGTGCCAGCAGCCAACCTCAGGGGAGGGTTCGTCAGCCCCAGCATTTT
TRBV20-1,TRBJ2-3,.,.,CSALIGDTQYF,TGCAGTGCTTTAATCGGAGATACGCAGTATTTT
TRBV5-1,TRBJ2-2,.,TRBD2,CASSGGLAGAYTGELFF,TGCGCCAGCAGCGGAGGACTAGCGGGGGCGTACACCGGGGAGCTGTTTTTT
TRBV28,TRBJ2-1,.,.,CASSLMNRGGYNEQFF,TGTGCCAGCAGTCTCATGAACAGGGGAGGATACAATGAGCAGTTCTTC
TRBV28,TRBJ1-6,.,.,CASSQPLQNSPLHF,TGTGCCAGCAGTCAACCTCTACAGAATTCACCCCTCCACTTT
TRBV7-8,TRBJ2-4,few,.,CASSLALNIQYF,TGTGCCAGCAGCTTAGCCCTAAACATTCAGTACTTC
TRBV18,TRBJ1-5,.,.,CASSNVRVDRNQPQHF,TGTGCCAGCTCAAACGTCAGGGTCGACCGCAATCAGCCCCAGCATTTT
TRBV28,TRBJ1-3,.,.,CASSPPKSSGNTIYF,TGTGCCAGCAGTCCCCCTAAGAGCTCTGGAAACACCATATATTTT
TRBV11-2,TRBJ1-1,.,.,CASSSPGGRWAEAFF,TGTGCCAGCAGCTCCCCCGGGGGGCGTTGGGCTGAAGCTTTCTTT
TRBV19,TRBJ1-5,.,.,CASSMAPYQPQHF,TGTGCCAGTAGTATGGCCCCGTATCAGCCCCAGCATTTT
TRBV28,TRBJ2-7,.,TRBD2,CASSGTSGRALDF,TGTGCCAGCAGTGGGACTAGCGGGAGGGCGTTGGACTTC
TRBV5-1,TRBJ1-1,.,.,CASSLAGDTEAFF,TGCGCCAGCAGCTTAGCGGGGGACACTGAAGCTTTCTTT
TRBV6-1,TRBJ1-2,.,.,CASSSTDSYGYTF,TGTGCCAGCAGCTCGACAGACTCATATGGCTACACCTTC
TRBV15,TRBJ2-1,.,TRBD2,CATSRVSSGSGKEQFF,TGTGCCACCAGCAGAGTTTCTAGCGGGAGTGGTAAAGAGCAGTTCTTC
TRBV12-5,TRBJ2-5,once,TRBD1,CASGDRVETQYF,TGTGCTAGTGGTGACAGGGTAGAGACCCAGTACTTC
TRBV6-5,TRBJ2-7,.,.,CASNSPEAIEQYF,TGTGCCAGCAACTCCCCAGAGGCCATCGAGCAGTACTTC
TRBV7-9,TRBJ1-1,few,TRBD1,CASSLPTGLSGTEAFF,TGTGCCAGCAGCTTACCGACAGGGCTTAGCGGCACTGAAGCTTTCTTT
TRBV7-2,TRBJ2-2,.,.,CASTAGRFTGELFF,TGTGCCAGCACCGCGGGGCGATTTACCGGGGAGCTGTTTTTT
TRBV30,TRBJ1-1,.,.,CAWSVPYRTSKEAFF,TGTGCCTGGAGTGTGCCGTACAGGACCTCCAAAGAAGCTTTCTTT
TRBV6-5,TRBJ1-3,.,TRBD1,CASSYTWDRQGIYF,TGTGCCAGCAGTTACACCTGGGACAGGCAGGGCATATATTTT
TRBV5-8,TRBJ1-5,once,TRBD1,CASSFDRGLGNQPQHF,TGTGCCAGCAGCTTTGACAGGGGGCTTGGCAATCAGCCCCAGCATTTT
TRBV25-1,TRBJ2-3,.,TRBD2,CASSELSLAGPTDTQYF,TGTGCCAGCAGTGAATTAAGTCTAGCGGGACCCACAGATACGCAGTATTTT
TRBV6-1,TRBJ2-3,.,.,CALARDNTDTQYF,TGTGCCCTGGCCCGGGATAACACAGATACGCAGTATTTT
TRBV6-5,TRBJ1-3,.,.,CASKSGGTGNTIYF,TGTGCCAGCAAATCGGGGGGGACTGGAAACACCATATATTTT
TRBV19,TRBJ2-7,.,TRBD1,CASSIVVDRGYEQYF,TGTGCCAGTAGTATTGTAGTCGACAGGGGCTACGAGCAGTACTTC
TRBV29-1,TRBJ2-5,.,TRBD2,CSVGPRLARETQYF,TGCAGCGTTGGCCCTAGACTAGCGCGGGAGACCCAGTACTTC
TRBV7-9,TRBJ2-7,once,TRBD1,CASSPWTGTGVDKYF,TGTGCCAGCAGCCCGTGGACAGGAACGGGTGTGGATAAGTACTTC
TRBV29-1,TRBJ2-6,.,TRBD1,CSAPGTGSSGANVLTF,TGCAGCGCCCCCGGGACAGGGAGCTCTGGGGCCAACGTCCTGACTTTC
TRBV18,TRBJ2-7,.,TRBD1,CASSLEGGDREEQYF,TGTGCCAGCTCGCTCGAAGGGGGCGATCGGGAAGAGCAGTACTTC
TRBV7-9,TRBJ2-3,once,.,CASNSGRGAVTDTQYF,TGTGCCAGCAACTCTGGCCGGGGGGCGGTCACAGATACGCAGTATTTT
TRBV2,TRBJ2-1,.,.,CASSGGSPPGEQFF,TGTGCCAGCAGTGGCGGCTCCCCTCCCGGTGAGCAGTTCTTC
TRBV5-1,TRBJ2-2,.,.,CASTTGSLTGELFF,TGCGCCAGCACCACAGGGTCCCTTACCGGGGAGCTGTTTTTT
TRBV5-1,TRBJ2-7,.,TRBD1,CASSLTGGEYSYEQYF,TGCGCCAGCAGCTTGACAGGGGGCGAATACAGCTACGAGCAGTACTTC
TRBV6-1,TRBJ1-1,.,TRBD1,CASRPRQGADTEAFF,TGTGCCAGCAGACCTAGACAGGGGGCGGACACTGAAGCTTTCTTT
TRBV19,TRBJ1-5,.,.,CASGRAGDFQPQHF,TGTGCCAGTGGGAGGGCAGGAGACTTCCAGCCCCAGCATTTT
TRBV5-6,TRBJ1-1,.,.,CASSFQVGNTEAFF,TGTGCCAGCAGCTTCCAGGTCGGGAACACTGAAGCTTTCTTT
TRBV5-1,TRBJ2-3,.,.,CASLTDTQYF,TGCGCCAGCTTAACAGATACGCAGTATTTT
TRBV5-5,TRBJ2-3,.,.,CASSRTGPGLDSTDTQYF,TGTGCCAGCAGCCGGACGGGACCGGGACTGGATAGCACAGATACGCAGTATTTT
TRBV7-8,TRBJ2-1,.,.,CASSLFPDGNYNEQFF,TGTGCCAGCAGCTTATTCCCGGACGGGAATTACAATGAGCAGTTCTTC
TRBV18,TRBJ2-4,.,.,CASRDTPGIQYF,TGTGCCAGCCGGGACACCCCAGGCATTCAGTACTTC
TRBV7-7,TRBJ2-1,.,.,CASSLGATPASGEQFF,TGTGCCAGCAGCTTAGGGGCTACCCCGGCCTCTGGTGAGCAGTTCTTC